This TCR beta chain was documented in a study of a mutant IDH1 vaccine in newly diagnosed glioma. Turning to the study itself: The start of vaccination came 4-6 weeks after radiotherapy alone, or with temozolomide cycles.

Sequenced by immunoSEQ multiplex PCR; TCRdb stores in-frame clones only, minus some. The table lists 27,000 or so clones, more than 60% of them singletons, with around 7.2% in the top ten. The germline gives CDR1 SEHNR, CDR2 FQNEAQ (reference sequence). This CDR3 is built from 14 residues. V was shortened by 7 bases and J by 2 bases, with 13 bases between the two germline ends. Regarding this clone: Its antigen is not known.

The time point denotes: week 5, during vaccination. Doses of 300 ug of mutant IDH1 20-mer peptide were given with topical imiquimod. Tumors from donors were new WHO grade 3 or 4 IDH1-mutant astrocytomas with ATRX loss. This chain links TRBV7-9 with TRBJ2-3, with TRBD1 as a possible D gene (5 bases). The TCR originated in a man aged 40-49 years with glioma. Some clones in this sample may be carry-over from other donors' samples. The input for sequencing was PBMCs, taken from a glioma patient whose treatment included an IDH1 peptide vaccine. Here the CDR3 reads CASMGQSLTDTQYF. The CDR3 bases are TGTGCCAGCATGGGGCAGAGCCTCACAGATACGCAGTATTTT.